Below are 4 T cell receptor beta chains sequenced from a single sample in a study of blood T cells in healthy people across ages. Primed by a sample-barcoded 5' primer and a J-beta primer mix, a second PCR proceeded for 7 to 11 cycles. Via MiXCR, TCRdb re-called the 5' RACE reads, giving one row per CDR3 protein. The sample shows 1.8 million or so distinct CDR3 sequences, roughly 43% of them seen only once. Material: blood. All receptors come from a human donor in good health.

The V and J genes are TRBV7-9 and TRBJ1-2; 7 bases fit TRBD1. Per the germline V gene, CDR1 is SEHNR and CDR2 is FQNEAQ (reference sequence). With V trimmed by 4 bases and J by 5 bases, 13 bases remained unmatched. CDR3 length: 16 amino acids. The CDR3 DNA reads TGTGCCAGCAGCTCCTCCGGGACAGCCCCACTATATGGCTACACCTTC. Translated: CASSSSGTAPLYGYTF.

The genes are TRBV5-1 and TRBJ2-3; D is undetermined. V was cut by 7 bases and J by 2 bases, with 17 bases left in between. CDR1 and CDR2 (germline): SGHRS, YFSETQ. CDR3 length: 15 residues. The chain's CDR3 is CASGLVPEVTDTQYF. In nucleotides, the CDR3 is TGCGCCAGCGGCCTGGTCCCGGAAGTCACAGATACGCAGTATTTT.

This clonotype turned up a few times. The J gene is TRBJ1-2, the V gene TRBV12-3 or TRBV12-4; D is unresolved. The V gene lost 2 bases and the J gene lost 7 bases, with 11 bases spanning the gap. The CDR3 spans 13 residues. CDR3 DNA: TGTGCCAGCAGTTTACGGTGGGAAGGTGGCTACACCTTC. It encodes CASSLRWEGGYTF.

This clonotype occurred once. The chain recombines TRBV5-1 with TRBJ2-7; 9 bases match TRBD2. CDR1 and CDR2 (germline): SGHRS, YFSETQ. V shed 2 bases and J 3 bases; nucleotides not matched to a gene: 6. This CDR3 is built from 15 residues. CDR3 sequence (DNA): TGCGCCAGCAGCTTAGGCGGGGGGGCCGACTACGAGCAGTACTTC. This codes for CASSLGGGADYEQYF.